The 18 T cell receptor beta chains below all came from one sample that was sequenced in a study of T cell repertoires in cytomegalovirus infection. These TCRs' antigens remain unknown. TCRdb fed the reads into MiXCR, producing one record per CDR3 protein. The sample records approximately 770,000 distinct CDR3 sequences, approximately 32% being singletons. The sample here was cultured CD8+ T cells from PBMCs, taken from culture after CMV antigen stimulation. All receptors come from a human donor in good health (CMV status not recorded). Some clones in this sample may be carry-over from other donors' samples.

This clonotype was counted many times. The J gene is TRBJ2-2, the V gene TRBV7-2; D unresolved. The germline V gene encodes CDR1 SGHTA and CDR2 FQGNSA. The CDR3 length is 15 residues. Trimming shortened V by 1 base and J by 0 bases, and 6 bases separated the two germline ends. CDR3 sequence reads: CASSLGLPNTGELFF. The CDR3 DNA reads as TGTGCCAGCAGCTTAGGTCTACCGAACACCGGGGAGCTGTTTTTT.

This clonotype turned up a few times. V is TRBV24-1 and J is TRBJ1-3; D is perhaps TRBD1 (6 bases). Per the germline V gene, CDR1 is KGHDR and CDR2 is SFDVKD. Trimming removed 4 bases at V and 7 bases at J, with 19 bases between. This CDR3 contains 16 residues. CDR3 nucleotides: TGTGCCACCAGTGAACCGAGGACAGCGACCGGCAACACCATATATTTT. Translation gives CATSEPRTATGNTIYF.

The chain recombines TRBV6-5 with TRBJ2-1; perhaps D is TRBD1 or TRBD2 (6 bases each). There are 14 residues in the CDR3. Germline lookup yields CDR1 MNHEY and CDR2 SVGAGI. Trimming took off 5 bases at V and 8 bases at J, with 16 bases between the two ends. CDR3 region: CASSRGGPKDEQFF. In DNA, the CDR3 is TGTGCCAGCAGTCGTGGGGGGCCCAAAGATGAGCAGTTCTTC.

The CDR3 reads CASSSQSPPGELFF. For the CDR3, the DNA is TGTGCCAGCAGTTCTCAGAGCCCCCCCGGGGAGCTGTTTTTT. This chain joins TRBV6-1 and TRBJ2-2; D is ambiguous. The CDR3 has 14 residues. V was clipped by 5 bases and J by 6 bases, with 13 bases between them. Germline assignment: CDR1 MNHNS and CDR2 SASEGT.

The V gene is TRBV7-4, the J gene TRBJ1-2; no clear D gene. The CDR3 is 13 residues long. Germline V CDR1 and CDR2: SGHVT, SQSDAQ. V dropped 1 base and J dropped 7 bases, with 10 bases sitting between them. In DNA, the CDR3 is TGTGCCAGCAGCTTAGAGCCGGATCTTGGCTACACCTTC. Its translation: CASSLEPDLGYTF.

This clonotype was picked up a small number of times. Here the CDR3 reads CASSWARTSGGRNIQYF. The CDR3 DNA is TGTGCCAGCAGCTGGGCTCGGACTAGCGGGGGGAGAAACATTCAGTACTTC. The chain couples TRBV12-3 or TRBV12-4 to TRBJ2-4; TRBD2 aligns across 14 bases. The CDR3 length is 17 residues. Trimming took 6 bases from V and 6 from J; bases not matched to a gene: 10.

This clonotype was seen many times. V and J are TRBV7-2 and TRBJ1-1; D uncertain. Trimming left V 4 bases short and J 0 bases short, with 12 bases between. The germline V gene has CDR1 SGHTA and CDR2 FQGNSA. The CDR3 loop spans 15 amino acids. In DNA form, the CDR3 reads TGTGCCAGCAGCTCCGAGACATTCATGAACACTGAAGCTTTCTTT. Translated: CASSSETFMNTEAFF. Full variable domain (remainder filled in from reference TRBV7-2 and TRBJ1-1): GAGVSQSPSNKVTEKGKDVELRCDPISGHTALYWYRQSLGQGLEFLIYFQGNSAPDKSGLPSDRFSAERTGGSVSTLTIQRTQQEDSAVYLCASSSETFMNTEAFFGQGTRLTVV.

V usage is TRBV19 and J usage is TRBJ2-2; D may be TRBD1 (6 bases). Per germline, CDR1 LNHDA and CDR2 SQIVND (reference sequence). V was cut by 3 bases and J by 6 bases, with 11 bases left in between. The CDR3 is 14 amino acids. The CDR3 region is CASSIKQGSGELFF. As DNA, the CDR3 is TGTGCCAGTAGTATTAAACAGGGATCCGGGGAGCTGTTTTTT.

V usage is TRBV29-1 and J usage is TRBJ2-1; 7 nucleotides line up with TRBD2. CDR3 length equals 16 residues. Germline CDR1 and CDR2: SQVTM and ANQGSEA. Unmatched junction bases numbered 9, after V lost 4 bases and J lost 0 bases. CDR3 sequence reads: CSVGGGVGHSYNEQFF. CDR3 DNA sequence: TGCAGCGTTGGGGGGGGGGTAGGTCACTCCTACAATGAGCAGTTCTTC.

V and J are TRBV6-5 and TRBJ2-1, with 8 bases that match TRBD2. V was pared by 1 base and J by 5 bases, with 4 bases of the junction left unmatched. The CDR3 covers 15 residues. The germline V gene encodes CDR1 MNHEY and CDR2 SVGAGI. The CDR3 nucleotides are TGTGCCAGCAGTTACTACGGGGGGGTAGACAATGAGCAGTTCTTC. Translation gives CASSYYGGVDNEQFF.

There are a few counts of this clonotype. The genes are TRBV19 and TRBJ1-1; D possibly corresponds to TRBD1 (5 bases). V shed 1 base and J shed 0 bases, with 33 bases lying between them. CDR1 and CDR2 from the germline V gene are LNHDA and SQIVND (reference sequence). The length of the CDR3 is 23 residues. CDR3 nucleotide sequence: TGTGCCAGTAGTATAGCTGCAGGGCCAAGGGGACCATACCCTCAATTCATGAACACTGAAGCTTTCTTT. Its translation: CASSIAAGPRGPYPQFMNTEAFF.

This clonotype has a count of ten or more. This sequence joins TRBV7-9 and TRBJ1-1; perhaps TRBD1 as D (5 bases). From germline, CDR1 is SEHNR and CDR2 FQNEAQ (reference sequence). The CDR3 length is 14 residues. The V end lost 3 bases, the J end lost 5 bases, and 13 bases lay between the germline ends. CDR3 amino acids: CASSLAQGSTEAFF. CDR3 bases: TGTGCCAGCAGCTTGGCTCAGGGAAGTACTGAAGCTTTCTTT.

CDR3 in amino acids: CASKIGLSNQPQHF. As DNA, the CDR3 is TGTGCCAGTAAGATAGGATTGAGCAATCAGCCCCAGCATTTT. The chain joins TRBV19 to TRBJ1-5; D remains unclear. The V end was cut by 7 bases, the J end by 1 base, with 11 bases between. There are 14 residues in the CDR3. Germline CDR1 and CDR2: LNHDA and SQIVND (reference sequence).

This clonotype turned up a few times. The chain joins TRBV7-8 to TRBJ1-4; no clear D. V was clipped by 5 bases and J by 0 bases, with 22 bases between them. The germline gives CDR1 SGHVS, CDR2 FQNEAQ. CDR3 size: 19 residues. CDR3 sequence reads: CASSTDLDGKYTTNEKLFF. DNA of the CDR3: TGTGCCAGCAGCACCGATTTGGACGGAAAATACACAACTAATGAAAAACTGTTTTTT.

The chain couples TRBV10-3 to TRBJ1-5; D is unclear. CDR1 and CDR2 (germline): ENHRY, SYGVKD. V was trimmed by 6 bases and J by 6 bases, leaving 12 bases between them. CDR3 length: 13 residues. The CDR3 is CAIRPGMGQPQHF. The CDR3 DNA follows: TGTGCCATCAGGCCGGGTATGGGTCAGCCCCAGCATTTT.

The V and J genes are TRBV5-8 and TRBJ2-7; D unresolved. This CDR3 region has 14 residues. The V gene lost 6 bases and the J gene lost 6 bases, with 19 bases spanning the gap. Germline lookup yields CDR1 SGHTS and CDR2 YDEGEE. The CDR3 spells CASTLGQAIGEQYF. The CDR3 DNA sequence: TGTGCCAGCACCCTAGGGCAGGCAATTGGCGAGCAGTACTTC.

The chain carries TRBV24-1 and TRBJ2-1, with D unclear. Germline CDR1 and CDR2: KGHDR and SFDVKD. V dropped 2 bases and J dropped 5 bases, with 9 bases sitting between them. This CDR3 comprises 14 residues. CDR3 residues: CATSDYDGNNEQFF. In DNA, the CDR3 is TGTGCCACCAGTGATTATGACGGAAACAATGAGCAGTTCTTC.

This chain joins TRBV12-5 and TRBJ2-1; possible D gene TRBD1, 5 bases. V lost 7 bases and J 9 bases, leaving 13 bases between the germline ends. CDR1 is LGHNT, CDR2 FRNRAP, per germline. The CDR3 sequence is 12 residues long. CDR3 protein: CASAEGVVEQFF. DNA of the CDR3: TGTGCTAGTGCCGAAGGGGTAGTTGAGCAGTTCTTC.